Listed below are T cell receptor beta chains from one sample, sequenced in a study of cytomegalovirus exposure and HLA in healthy donors. The data were produced by immunoSEQ multiplex PCR, yet TCRdb's version contains in-frame clones alone and is incomplete. The data show about 150,000 clones, 70% to 90% seen once. The sample comprised PBMCs. The receptors originated from a woman aged 18-30 years in good health and CMV-seronegative. The CDR3 runs from the conserved cysteine through the conserved F or W. The D gene is left open where the match is weak. Clone sizes are given selectively: once, few, many, or a class where the clone is expanded.

d_gene	v_gene	abundance	j_gene	CDR3nt	CDR3aa
TRBD1	TRBV2	.	TRBJ2-5	TGTGCCAGCAGTGAAGGAGGGACAGGGGGCCAAGGAACCCAGTACTTC	CASSEGGTGGQGTQYF
.	TRBV27	.	TRBJ2-3	TGTGCCAGCAGTTTATCTTCTCCGAGGGGCACAGATACGCAGTATTTT	CASSLSSPRGTDTQYF
TRBD1	TRBV4-1	once	TRBJ1-1	TGCGCCAGCAGCCAAGACCCGAGGGGGCGAGGCACTGAAGCTTTCTTT	CASSQDPRGRGTEAFF
TRBD2	TRBV4-1	.	TRBJ2-7	TGCGCCAGCAGCCAAGGGGCTAGCGGGGGGCTCTACGAGCAGTACTTC	CASSQGASGGLYEQYF
TRBD1	TRBV5-8	.	TRBJ1-1	TGTGCCAGCAGCTTTCAGGGGGGAAACACTGAAGCTTTCTTT	CASSFQGGNTEAFF
TRBD1	TRBV6-1	.	TRBJ1-2	TGTGCCAGCAGTGGTCGGGACAGGGGGCACGGCTACACCTTC	CASSGRDRGHGYTF
.	TRBV6-1	.	TRBJ2-7	TGTGCCAGCAGGGTCGAGGCCTCCTACGAGCAGTACTTC	CASRVEASYEQYF
.	TRBV5-1	.	TRBJ2-3	TGCGCCAGCAGCTTGGGCGGGGCCCGCAGCACAGATACGCAGTATTTT	CASSLGGARSTDTQYF
.	TRBV4-1	.	TRBJ2-7	TGCGCCAGCAGTTCCCCTAGCGTGGACGAGCAGTACTTC	CASSSPSVDEQYF
TRBD2	TRBV5-1	.	TRBJ2-3	TGCGCCAGCAGCAGACTAGCGGGAGCCACAGATACGCAGTATTTT	CASSRLAGATDTQYF
.	TRBV7-2	.	TRBJ2-2	TGTGCCAGCAGCTTCTTTAGCGGCACCGGGGAGCTGTTTTTT	CASSFFSGTGELFF
.	TRBV5-1	.	TRBJ1-3	TGCGCCAGCAGCTTGGACTTTCCGAACACCATATATTTT	CASSLDFPNTIYF
TRBD1	TRBV7-2	.	TRBJ2-7	TGTGCCAGCAGCTCCAACAGGGGTGGCCGCTCCTACGAGCAGTACTTC	CASSSNRGGRSYEQYF
.	TRBV7-2	.	TRBJ1-1	TGTGCCAGCAGCTGGGGGGTACGCACTGAAGCTTTCTTT	CASSWGVRTEAFF
TRBD2	TRBV7-3	.	TRBJ2-7	TGTGCCAGCAGCCTCGCCGGGGGGGAGGTTCAGTACTTC	CASSLAGGEVQYF
.	TRBV6-1	.	TRBJ2-7	TGTGCCAGCAGTGAGGTCTTAGGGGTGTACGAGCAGTACTTC	CASSEVLGVYEQYF
TRBD2	TRBV2	.	TRBJ2-5	TGTGCCAGCAATGTAGTAGCGGGTGGAGAGACCCAGTACTTC	CASNVVAGGETQYF
.	TRBV7-9	.	TRBJ1-1	TGTGCCAGCAGCTCCAACCGGGGGGCTGACACTGAAGCTTTCTTT	CASSSNRGADTEAFF
TRBD2	TRBV10-3	once	TRBJ2-7	TGTGCCTCACGGGGGGGATCGGACTACTACGAGCAGTACTTC	CASRGGSDYYEQYF
.	TRBV5-5	many	TRBJ1-6	TGTGCCAGCAGCTGGAGTAATTCACCCCTCCACTTT	CASSWSNSPLHF
TRBD1	TRBV2	.	TRBJ2-5	TGTGCCAGCAGTGGGTTGCAGGGGGCGCGGGGGACCCAGTACTTC	CASSGLQGARGTQYF
.	TRBV6-6	.	TRBJ1-5	TGTGCCAGCAGTTCACAGGTTCATCAGCCCCAGCATTTT	CASSSQVHQPQHF
TRBD2	TRBV6-1	once	TRBJ2-3	TGTGCCAGCATCCTAGCGGTACCCACAGATACGCAGTATTTT	CASILAVPTDTQYF
.	TRBV19	once	TRBJ1-2	TGTGCCAGTACCCTCCCAGCTAACTATGGCTACACCTTC	CASTLPANYGYTF
.	TRBV2	.	TRBJ1-1	TGTGCCAGCAGTGACGGGTACCTTGAGGCCACTGAAGCTTTCTTT	CASSDGYLEATEAFF
.	TRBV7-9	once	TRBJ2-3	TGTGCCAGCAGTCCCCCTTCCGTCGGAGTTAGCACAGATACGCAGTATTTT	CASSPPSVGVSTDTQYF
.	TRBV5-6	.	TRBJ2-7	TGTGCCAGCAGCTCCATTACAGGACCGCGGGGCTACGAGCAGTACTTC	CASSSITGPRGYEQYF
TRBD2	TRBV11-2	.	TRBJ2-1	TGTGCCAGCAGCCGTATAGCGGGCACAGTCAATGAGCAGTTCTTC	CASSRIAGTVNEQFF
TRBD2	TRBV9	.	TRBJ2-2	TGTGCCAGCAGCGTGGGACTAGCTCGGGACACCGGGGAGCTGTTTTTT	CASSVGLARDTGELFF
.	TRBV5-1	.	TRBJ1-2	TGCGCCAGCAGCTTTACCCAGGGGTGGAACTATGGCTACACCTTC	CASSFTQGWNYGYTF
.	TRBV11-1	.	TRBJ2-7	TGTGCCAGCAGCTTGGGCCAGGGTTTCTACGAGCAGTACTTC	CASSLGQGFYEQYF
.	TRBV2	once	TRBJ1-1	TGTGCCAGCAGTTCGGGAATAAAAGCTTTCTTT	CASSSGIKAFF
.	TRBV7-6	.	TRBJ2-6	TGTGCCAGCAGCTCCTTATCTGGGGCCAACGTCCTGACTTTC	CASSSLSGANVLTF
TRBD1	TRBV6-6	.	TRBJ2-1	TGTGCCAGCAGCCGACGGACAGGGGGGGAAGGTGAGCAGTTCTTC	CASSRRTGGEGEQFF
TRBD2	TRBV19	.	TRBJ2-1	TGTGCCAGTAGTATAACCCTCTGGGGGGGTATTGATGAGCAGTTCTTC	CASSITLWGGIDEQFF
.	TRBV27	.	TRBJ2-7	TGTGCCAGCAGTTTGAGGCTAGATGAGATTGGAGAGCAGTACTTC	CASSLRLDEIGEQYF
.	TRBV6-5	.	TRBJ1-1	TGTGCCAGCAGTGAAGCGGAGACAATTGAAGCTTTCTTT	CASSEAETIEAFF
TRBD2	TRBV4-2	.	TRBJ2-1	TGTGCCAGCAGCCAAGGGGCTAGCGGGAGTCGATATGAGCAGTTCTTC	CASSQGASGSRYEQFF
TRBD2	TRBV9	once	TRBJ2-1	TGTGCCAGCAGCGTCGCTAGCGGGGTGCGGGTTGAGCAGTTCTTC	CASSVASGVRVEQFF